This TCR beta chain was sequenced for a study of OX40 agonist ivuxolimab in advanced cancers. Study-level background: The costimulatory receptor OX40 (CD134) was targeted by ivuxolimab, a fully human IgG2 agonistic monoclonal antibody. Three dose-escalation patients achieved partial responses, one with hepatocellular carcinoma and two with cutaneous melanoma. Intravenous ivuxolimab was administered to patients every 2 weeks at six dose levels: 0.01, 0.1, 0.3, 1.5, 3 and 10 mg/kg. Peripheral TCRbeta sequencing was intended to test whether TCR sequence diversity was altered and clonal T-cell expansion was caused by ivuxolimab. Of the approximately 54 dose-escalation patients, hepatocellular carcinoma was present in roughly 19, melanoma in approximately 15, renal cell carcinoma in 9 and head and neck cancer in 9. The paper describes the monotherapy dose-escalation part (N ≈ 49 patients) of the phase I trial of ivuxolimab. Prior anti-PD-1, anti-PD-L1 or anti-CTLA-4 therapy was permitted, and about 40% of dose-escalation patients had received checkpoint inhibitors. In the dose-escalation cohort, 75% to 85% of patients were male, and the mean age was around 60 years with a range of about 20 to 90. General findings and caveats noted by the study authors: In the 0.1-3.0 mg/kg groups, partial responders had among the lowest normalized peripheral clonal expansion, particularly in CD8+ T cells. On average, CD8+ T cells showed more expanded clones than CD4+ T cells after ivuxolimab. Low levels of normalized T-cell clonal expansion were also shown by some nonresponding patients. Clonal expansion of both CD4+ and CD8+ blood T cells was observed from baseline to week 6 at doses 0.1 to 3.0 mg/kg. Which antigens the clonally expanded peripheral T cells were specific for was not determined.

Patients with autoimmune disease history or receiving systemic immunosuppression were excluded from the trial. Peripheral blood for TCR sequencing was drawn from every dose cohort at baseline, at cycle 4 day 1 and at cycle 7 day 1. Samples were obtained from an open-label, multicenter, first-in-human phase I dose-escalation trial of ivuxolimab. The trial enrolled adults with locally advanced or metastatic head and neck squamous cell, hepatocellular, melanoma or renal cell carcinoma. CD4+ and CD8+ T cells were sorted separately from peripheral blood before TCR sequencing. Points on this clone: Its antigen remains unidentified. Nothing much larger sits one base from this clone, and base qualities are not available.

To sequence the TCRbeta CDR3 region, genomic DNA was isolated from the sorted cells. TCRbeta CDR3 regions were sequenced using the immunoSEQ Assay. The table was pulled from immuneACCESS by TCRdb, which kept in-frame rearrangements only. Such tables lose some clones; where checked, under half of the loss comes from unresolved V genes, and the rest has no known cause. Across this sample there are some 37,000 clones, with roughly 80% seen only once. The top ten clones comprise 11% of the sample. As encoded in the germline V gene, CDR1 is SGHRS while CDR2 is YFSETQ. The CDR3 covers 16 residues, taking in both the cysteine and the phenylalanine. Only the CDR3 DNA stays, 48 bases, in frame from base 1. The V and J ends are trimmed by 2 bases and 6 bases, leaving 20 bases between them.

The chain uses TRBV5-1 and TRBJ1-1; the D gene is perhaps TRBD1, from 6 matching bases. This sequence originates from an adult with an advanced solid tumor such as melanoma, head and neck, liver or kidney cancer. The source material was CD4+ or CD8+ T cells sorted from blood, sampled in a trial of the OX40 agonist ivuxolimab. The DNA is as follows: TGCGCCAGCAGCTTCCACAACAGGGCTGGCGCGGCTGAAGCTTTCTTT. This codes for CASSFHNRAGAAEAFF.